These 7 T cell receptor beta chains were all obtained from the same sample, sequenced in a study of technical replicates of blood from several donors. Profiled with immunoSEQ multiplex PCR; TCRdb holds only in-frame clones, not every one. The table records roughly 100,000 clones, 95% to 96% of them present only once. The specimen was T cells isolated from PBMCs. The source of these receptors is a human donor in good health.

The genes are TRBV4-1 and TRBJ1-2, with a possible D match to TRBD1 (5 bases). The ends were cut back, 2 bases at V and 3 bases at J, with 22 bases in the middle. The length of the CDR3 is 18 residues. CDR1 is MGHRA, CDR2 YSYEKL, per germline. CDR3 in amino acids: CASSQKSNIYLTDYGYTF. The CDR3 bases are TGCGCCAGCAGCCAAAAGTCAAATATTTATCTGACAGACTATGGCTACACCTTC.

The J gene is TRBJ2-7, the V gene TRBV27; D possibly corresponds to TRBD1 (6 bases). CDR3 length equals 13 residues. V was clipped by 4 bases and J by 3 bases, with 10 bases between them. Per the germline V gene, CDR1 is MNHEY and CDR2 is SMNVEV (reference sequence). The CDR3 sequence is CASSSGRGYEQYF. The CDR3 DNA follows: TGTGCCAGCAGTTCAGGCAGGGGCTACGAGCAGTACTTC.

The genes are TRBV6-5 and TRBJ2-7; no firm D call. The CDR3 sequence is 11 residues long. The V gene's germline CDR1 is MNHEY and CDR2 SVGAGI. V lost 5 bases to trimming and J lost 3 bases, with 5 bases between them. CDR3 amino acids: CASSLGYEQYF. The DNA of the CDR3 is TGTGCCAGCAGTCTAGGCTACGAGCAGTACTTC.

This rearrangement joins TRBV28 to TRBJ2-7, with D possibly matching TRBD1 (6 bases). Trimming stripped 8 bases from V and 2 bases from J, with 16 bases between. CDR1 MDHEN and CDR2 SYDVKM come from the germline V gene. The CDR3 covers 14 residues. The CDR3 sequence: CASAIYRETYEQYF. CDR3 sequence (DNA): TGTGCCAGCGCGATATACAGGGAAACCTACGAGCAGTACTTC.

V and J are TRBV18 and TRBJ2-3, with D hard to call. This CDR3 has 14 residues. Germline CDR1 and CDR2: KGHSH and LQKENI. V shed 8 bases and J shed 4 bases, with 16 bases lying between them. The CDR3 nucleotides read TGTGCCAGCATATACCCTTCTAGGTCAGATACGCAGTATTTT. Residues: CASIYPSRSDTQYF.

This clone appeared a few times. This rearrangement joins TRBV5-4 to TRBJ2-3; 11 nucleotides line up with TRBD2. Trimming at V came to 3 bases and at J to 2 bases, leaving 5 bases not matched to a gene. The CDR3 is made up of 16 amino acids. Germline CDR1 is SGHNT and CDR2 is YYREEE (reference sequence). CDR3 sequence: CASSSIAGGHTDTQYF. In DNA, the CDR3 is TGTGCCAGCAGCTCCATAGCGGGAGGGCACACAGATACGCAGTATTTT.

The chain is built from TRBV30 and TRBJ2-7, with 9 bases fitting TRBD1. The CDR3 runs to 14 residues. Germline CDR1 GTSNPN, CDR2 SVGIG (reference sequence). V was pared by 5 bases and J by 3 bases, with 8 bases of the junction left unmatched. The DNA of the CDR3 is TGTGCCTGGGGCGTGACAGGGGGAATCTACGAGCAGTACTTC. Its translation is CAWGVTGGIYEQYF.